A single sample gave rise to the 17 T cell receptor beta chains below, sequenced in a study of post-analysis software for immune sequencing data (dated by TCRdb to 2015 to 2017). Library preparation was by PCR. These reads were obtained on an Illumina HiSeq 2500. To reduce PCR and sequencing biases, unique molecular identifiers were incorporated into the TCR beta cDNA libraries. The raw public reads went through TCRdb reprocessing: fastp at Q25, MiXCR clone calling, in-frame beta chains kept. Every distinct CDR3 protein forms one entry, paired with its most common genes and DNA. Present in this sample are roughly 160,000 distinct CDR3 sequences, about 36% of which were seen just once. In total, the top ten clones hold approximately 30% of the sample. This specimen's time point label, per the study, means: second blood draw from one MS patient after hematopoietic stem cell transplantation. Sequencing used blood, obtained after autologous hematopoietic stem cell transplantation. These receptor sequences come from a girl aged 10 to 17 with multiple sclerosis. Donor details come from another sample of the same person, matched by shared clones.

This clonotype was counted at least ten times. Here the CDR3 DNA reads TGCGCCAGCAGCTCTACATCGGTCAGTCGGGGCGCTGGCTACACCTTC. Its protein is CASSSTSVSRGAGYTF. The J gene is TRBJ1-2, the V gene TRBV5-1; the D gene is possibly TRBD1 (5 bases). Germline CDR1 is SGHRS and CDR2 is YFSETQ. The V gene lost 3 bases and the J gene lost 7 bases, with 22 bases spanning the gap. The CDR3 length is 16 residues.

CDR3 amino acids: CASRLDLWGLGDNEQFF. In DNA form, the CDR3 reads TGTGCCAGCAGACTAGACTTGTGGGGACTAGGGGACAATGAGCAGTTCTTC. The J gene is TRBJ2-1, the V gene TRBV7-9, with TRBD2 identical over 8 bases. Germline loops: CDR1 SEHNR, CDR2 FQNEAQ (reference sequence). After removal of 6 bases from V and 5 bases from J, the junction contained 15 bases not matched to a gene. The CDR3 is made up of 17 amino acids.

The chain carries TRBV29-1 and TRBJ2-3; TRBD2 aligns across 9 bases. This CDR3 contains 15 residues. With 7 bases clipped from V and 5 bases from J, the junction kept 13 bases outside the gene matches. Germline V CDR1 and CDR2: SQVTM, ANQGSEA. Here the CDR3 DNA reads TGCAGCGCCCTCGGGCGGGGGGGCACCTTAGATACGCAGTATTTT. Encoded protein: CSALGRGGTLDTQYF.

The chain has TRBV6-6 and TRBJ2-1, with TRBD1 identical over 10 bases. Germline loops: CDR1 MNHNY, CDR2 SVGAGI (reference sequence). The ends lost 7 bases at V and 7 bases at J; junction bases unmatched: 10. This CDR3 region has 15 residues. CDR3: CASIGTGVIYNEQFF. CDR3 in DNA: TGTGCCAGCATTGGGACAGGGGTTATCTATAATGAGCAGTTCTTC.

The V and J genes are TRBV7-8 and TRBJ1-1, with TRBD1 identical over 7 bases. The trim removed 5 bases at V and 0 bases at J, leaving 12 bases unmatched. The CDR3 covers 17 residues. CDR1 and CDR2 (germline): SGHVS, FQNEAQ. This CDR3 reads CASSPRKGQPLNTEAFF. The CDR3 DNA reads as TGTGCCAGCAGCCCGCGGAAGGGACAGCCCCTGAACACTGAAGCTTTCTTT.

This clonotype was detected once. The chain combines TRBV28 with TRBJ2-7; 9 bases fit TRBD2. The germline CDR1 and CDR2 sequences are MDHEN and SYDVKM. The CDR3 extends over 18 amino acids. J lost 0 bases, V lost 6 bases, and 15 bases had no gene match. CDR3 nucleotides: TGTGCCAGCAGCTCGCCGGGAAATAGCGGGGGCAGCTCCTACGAGCAGTACTTC. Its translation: CASSSPGNSGGSSYEQYF.

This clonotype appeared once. CDR3 amino acids: CASSQAGRGHNQPQHF. The CDR3 DNA reads TGTGCCAGCAGCCAAGCCGGGAGAGGTCACAATCAGCCCCAGCATTTT. The chain joins TRBV4-2 to TRBJ1-5; D is unresolved. Trimming cost V 1 base and J 3 bases, with 13 bases left between them. This CDR3 region has 16 residues. The V gene's germline CDR1 is LGHNA and CDR2 YNFKEQ.

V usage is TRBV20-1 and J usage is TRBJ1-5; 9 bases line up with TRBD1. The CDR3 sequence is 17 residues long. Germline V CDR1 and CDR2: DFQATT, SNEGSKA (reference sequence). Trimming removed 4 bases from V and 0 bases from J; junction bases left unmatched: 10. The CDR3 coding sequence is TGCAGTGCTACCATCCTTCCGGGACAGGGTAGCAATCAGCCCCAGCATTTT. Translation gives CSATILPGQGSNQPQHF.

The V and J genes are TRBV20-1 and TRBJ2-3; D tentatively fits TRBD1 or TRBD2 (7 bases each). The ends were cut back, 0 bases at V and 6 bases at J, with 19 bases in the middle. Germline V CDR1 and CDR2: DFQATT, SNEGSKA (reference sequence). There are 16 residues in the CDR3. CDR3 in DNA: TGCAGTGCTAGAGAGCACTCCAGGGGGGGGTTCGATACGCAGTATTTT. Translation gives CSAREHSRGGFDTQYF.

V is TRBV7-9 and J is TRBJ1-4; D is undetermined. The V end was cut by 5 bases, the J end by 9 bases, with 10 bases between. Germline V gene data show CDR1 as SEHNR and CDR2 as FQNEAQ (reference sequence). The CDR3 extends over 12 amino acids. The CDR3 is CASSNMAKKLFF. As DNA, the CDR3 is TGTGCCAGCAGCAACATGGCCAAAAAACTGTTTTTT.

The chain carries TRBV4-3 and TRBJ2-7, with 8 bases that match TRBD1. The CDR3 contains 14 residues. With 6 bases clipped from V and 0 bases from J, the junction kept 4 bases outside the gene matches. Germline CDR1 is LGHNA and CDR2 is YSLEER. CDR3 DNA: TGCGCCAGCAGACTGACAGGGGTCTCCTACGAGCAGTACTTC. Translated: CASRLTGVSYEQYF.

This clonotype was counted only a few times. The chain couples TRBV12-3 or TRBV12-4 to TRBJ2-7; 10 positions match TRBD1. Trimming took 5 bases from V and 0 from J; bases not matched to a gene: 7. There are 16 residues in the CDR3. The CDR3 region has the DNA TGTGCCAGCAGTCCCAAAAGGACAGGGGGCTCCTACGAGCAGTACTTC. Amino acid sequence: CASSPKRTGGSYEQYF.

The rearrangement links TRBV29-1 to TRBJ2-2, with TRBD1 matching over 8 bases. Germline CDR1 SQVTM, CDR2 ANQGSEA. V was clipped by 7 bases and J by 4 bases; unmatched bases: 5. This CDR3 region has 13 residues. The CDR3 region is CSGGQGVTGELFF. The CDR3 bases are TGCAGCGGCGGACAGGGCGTCACCGGGGAGCTGTTTTTT.

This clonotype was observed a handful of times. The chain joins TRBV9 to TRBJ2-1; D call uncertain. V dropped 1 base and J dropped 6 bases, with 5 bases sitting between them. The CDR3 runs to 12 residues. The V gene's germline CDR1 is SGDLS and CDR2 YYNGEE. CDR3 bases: TGTGCCAGCAGCGTAAGTGGCAATGAGCAGTTCTTC. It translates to CASSVSGNEQFF.

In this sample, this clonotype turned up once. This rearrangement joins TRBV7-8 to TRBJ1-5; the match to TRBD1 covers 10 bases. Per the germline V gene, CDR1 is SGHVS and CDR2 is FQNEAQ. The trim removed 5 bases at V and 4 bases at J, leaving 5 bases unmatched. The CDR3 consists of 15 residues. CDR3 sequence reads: CASSKGTGENQPQHF. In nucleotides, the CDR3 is TGTGCCAGCAGCAAAGGGACAGGGGAGAATCAGCCCCAGCATTTT.

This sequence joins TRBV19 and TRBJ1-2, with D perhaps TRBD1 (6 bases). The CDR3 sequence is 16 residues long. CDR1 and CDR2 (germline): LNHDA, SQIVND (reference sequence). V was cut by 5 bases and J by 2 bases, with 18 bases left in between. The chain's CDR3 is CASSPWTENPNYGYTF. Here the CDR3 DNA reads TGTGCCAGTAGTCCATGGACAGAAAACCCCAACTATGGCTACACCTTC.

The CDR3 nucleotides are TGTGCCAGCAGCCAAACAGGGATTAGCTACGAGCAGTACTTC. Translation gives CASSQTGISYEQYF. The rearrangement joins TRBV14 to TRBJ2-5, with a weak D call TRBD1 (6 bases). Gene TRBJ2-7 matches the end of the DNA better, so the J call may be wrong. The CDR3 covers 14 residues. Germline V CDR1 and CDR2: SGHDN, FVKESK.